This T cell receptor (beta chain) was sequenced in a study of OX40 agonist ivuxolimab in advanced cancers. The table came from immunoSEQ multiplex PCR; TCRdb's copy has only in-frame clones and leaves some out. In the table there are tens of thousands of clones, 80% to 90% of which are singletons. V lost 5 bases to trimming and J lost 1 base, with 14 bases between them. Germline CDR1 LNHDA, CDR2 SQIVND (reference sequence). CDR3 length: 15 residues. The chain is built from TRBV19 and TRBJ1-2; tentatively, D is TRBD1 (6 bases). The receptor comes from an adult with an advanced solid tumor such as melanoma, head and neck, liver or kidney cancer. The source was CD4+ or CD8+ T cells sorted from blood, collected in a trial of the OX40 agonist ivuxolimab. DNA of the CDR3: TGTGCCAGTAGTCTGGACAGTGGGGTTAACTATGGCTACACCTTC. It encodes CASSLDSGVNYGYTF.